A single sample gave rise to the 20 T cell receptor beta chains below, sequenced in a study of T cell responses to AZD1222 COVID-19 vaccine. Some clones are missing from TCRdb's copy, which holds only in-frame ones; the method was immunoSEQ multiplex PCR. The table lists tens of thousands of clones, 88% of them singletons. The sequencing used peripheral blood, collected on day 0 of AZD1222 vaccination. The receptors were gathered from an adult in good health.

This clone was detected once. The gene calls are TRBV5-5 and TRBJ2-3, with 7 nucleotides matching TRBD2. This CDR3 contains 14 residues. Germline V lookup: CDR1 SGHKS, CDR2 YYEKEE (reference sequence). Trimming took 6 bases from V and 4 from J; bases not matched to a gene: 8. CDR3 residues: CASTPGGLADTQYF. CDR3 coding DNA: TGTGCCAGCACTCCCGGGGGGTTAGCAGATACGCAGTATTTT.

The chain is built from TRBV9 and TRBJ2-3; the D gene is possibly TRBD2 (6 bases). Germline CDR1 and CDR2: SGDLS and YYNGEE. Between the trimmed V and J ends, which lost 5 bases and 4 bases, there was a span of 8 bases. This CDR3 spans 12 amino acids. CDR3 DNA sequence: TGTGCCAGCAGGGGGGAGGCAGATACGCAGTATTTT. Protein: CASRGEADTQYF.

The genes are TRBV19 and TRBJ2-4, with 8 positions matching TRBD2. This CDR3 has 20 amino acids. Trimming took 3 bases from V and 0 from J; bases not matched to a gene: 16. The germline gives CDR1 LNHDA, CDR2 SQIVND (reference sequence). CDR3 coding DNA: TGTGCCAGTAGTATCGGAGGCGGGGGGTCGCTAGCGTTAGCCAAAAACATTCAGTACTTC. Its protein is CASSIGGGGSLALAKNIQYF.

The CDR3 here is CASSMSRGDTEAFF. The CDR3 DNA is TGTGCCAGTAGTATGTCCAGGGGGGACACTGAAGCTTTCTTT. The chain is built from TRBV19 and TRBJ1-1, with TRBD1 matching over 7 bases. Germline values: CDR1 LNHDA, CDR2 SQIVND (reference sequence). The J segment lost 3 bases and the V segment lost 3 bases, leaving 4 bases of the junction unmatched. The CDR3 runs to 14 residues. The full variable domain, with the rest looked up from reference TRBV19 and TRBJ1-1, is DGGITQSPKYLFRKEGQNVTLSCEQNLNHDAMYWYRQDPGQGLRLIYYSQIVNDFQKGDIAEGYSVSREKKESFPLTVTSAQKNPTAFYLCASSMSRGDTEAFFGQGTRLTVV.

The rearrangement joins TRBV6-2 or TRBV6-3 to TRBJ1-6; D is ambiguous. CDR3 size: 13 residues. Germline CDR1 MNHEY, CDR2 SVGEGT. Trimming took off 0 bases at V and 7 bases at J, with 4 bases between the two ends. The CDR3 sequence is CASSYSENSPLHF. The CDR3 coding sequence is TGTGCCAGCAGTTACTCCGAAAATTCACCCCTCCACTTT.

The chain recombines TRBV5-5 with TRBJ1-2; D is unclear. There are 14 residues in the CDR3. V lost 4 bases to trimming and J lost 2 bases, with 12 bases between them. The germline V gene has CDR1 SGHKS and CDR2 YYEKEE (reference sequence). The CDR3 DNA reads as TGTGCCAGCAGCACTTTGCTAGGGAACTATGGCTACACCTTC. It encodes CASSTLLGNYGYTF. The whole variable domain, remainder taken from reference TRBV5-5 and TRBJ1-2, is DAGVTQSPTHLIKTRGQQVTLRCSPISGHKSVSWYQQVLGQGPQFIFQYYEKEERGRGNFPDRFSARQFPNYSSELNVNALLLGDSALYLCASSTLLGNYGYTFGSGTRLTVV.

This sequence joins TRBV6-1 and TRBJ1-5; D is possibly TRBD1 (6 bases). Between the trimmed V and J ends, which lost 2 bases and 6 bases, there was a span of 17 bases. Germline V CDR1 and CDR2: MNHNS, SASEGT. The CDR3 runs to 16 residues. CDR3 sequence (DNA): TGTGCCAGCAGTGAACTCGGACAGTCAGTAAGTCAGCCCCAGCATTTT. Encoded protein: CASSELGQSVSQPQHF.

This chain uses TRBV7-2 with TRBJ2-7; TRBD2 is a possible D gene (5 bases). There are 14 residues in the CDR3. The germline V gene encodes CDR1 SGHTA and CDR2 FQGNSA. V was trimmed by 2 bases and J by 5 bases, leaving 13 bases between them. The CDR3 here is CASSLITGSDEQYF. CDR3 DNA sequence: TGTGCCAGCAGCTTAATTACGGGATCTGACGAGCAGTACTTC.

This sequence joins TRBV7-2 and TRBJ2-2; 11 nucleotides line up with TRBD2. The CDR3 sequence is 17 residues long. V was clipped by 5 bases and J by 0 bases; unmatched bases: 5. The germline gives CDR1 SGHTA, CDR2 FQGNSA. The CDR3 DNA reads TGTGCCAGCAGCGCCCGACTAGCGGGGCCGAACACCGGGGAGCTGTTTTTT. Translating gives CASSARLAGPNTGELFF. The complete variable domain, with remaining parts taken from reference TRBV7-2 and TRBJ2-2, reads GAGVSQSPSNKVTEKGKDVELRCDPISGHTALYWYRQSLGQGLEFLIYFQGNSAPDKSGLPSDRFSAERTGGSVSTLTIQRTQQEDSAVYLCASSARLAGPNTGELFFGEGSRLTVL.

V usage is TRBV18 and J usage is TRBJ1-6; 11 nucleotides match TRBD1. Per germline, CDR1 KGHSH and CDR2 LQKENI. The length of the CDR3 is 15 residues. Trimming took 4 bases from V and 7 from J; bases not matched to a gene: 3. The CDR3 DNA reads TGTGCCAGCTCACTCGGACAGGGGGCGAATTCACCCCTCCACTTT. This gives the protein CASSLGQGANSPLHF.

The rearrangement uses TRBV7-9 and TRBJ1-1, with D unclear. Deletions cut 2 bases from V and 4 bases from J, with 14 bases between. The CDR3 length is 15 residues. Looked up from germline, CDR1 is SEHNR and CDR2 is FQNEAQ (reference sequence). This CDR3 reads CASSLFAAMGTEAFF. In DNA form, the CDR3 reads TGTGCCAGCAGCTTATTCGCGGCCATGGGCACTGAAGCTTTCTTT.

The chain is built from TRBV4-1 and TRBJ1-6; 9 positions match TRBD1. The ends lost 4 bases at V and 9 bases at J; junction bases unmatched: 4. Per germline, CDR1 MGHRA and CDR2 YSYEKL. The CDR3 has 14 residues. The CDR3 region has the DNA TGCGCCAGCAGCCCGGGACAGGGATTTTCACCCCTCCACTTT. Protein: CASSPGQGFSPLHF.

V is TRBV14 and J is TRBJ1-2; D is unclear. V gave up 5 bases and J gave up 6 bases, with 19 bases separating them. CDR3 length equals 15 residues. The germline V gene encodes CDR1 SGHDN and CDR2 FVKESK. The CDR3 sequence is CASSSMDFRSDGYTF. CDR3 coding DNA: TGTGCCAGCAGCTCAATGGACTTTCGAAGCGATGGCTACACCTTC.

The chain couples TRBV24-1 to TRBJ2-7; TRBD1 or TRBD2 may be the D gene (5 bases each). Germline V CDR1 and CDR2: KGHDR, SFDVKD. V lost 9 bases, J lost 2 bases, and 16 bases lay in between. The CDR3 sequence is 14 residues long. The CDR3 bases are TGTGCCACCGGGGGTGGGGACCCCCCCTACGAGCAGTACTTC. Its protein product is CATGGGDPPYEQYF.

The chain combines TRBV2 with TRBJ2-1, with 7 positions matching TRBD2. CDR3 size: 14 residues. CDR1 is SNHLY and CDR2 is FYNNEI in the germline V gene. J lost 1 base, V lost 7 bases, and 4 bases had no gene match. DNA for the CDR3: TGTGCCAGCATGGGAGGGTCTTCCTACAATGAGCAGTTCTTC. It specifies CASMGGSSYNEQFF.

With respect to this clone: Germline is not matched at one junction end, which may reflect a read error. V usage is TRBV6-5 and J usage is TRBJ2-7, with 8 bases lining up with TRBD1. This CDR3 has 15 amino acids. Germline CDR1 MNHEY, CDR2 SVGAGI. This chain's CDR3 is CASRKFPTGAPTTNF. CDR3 bases: TGTGCCAGCAGAAAATTCCCGACAGGGGCTCCGACTACGAACTTC.

The CDR3 sequence: CASSSIAGGRHEQYF. The CDR3 DNA reads as TGTGCCAGTAGCAGTATAGCGGGAGGGCGCCACGAGCAGTACTTC. This chain joins TRBV19 and TRBJ2-7; TRBD2 aligns across 11 bases. Trimming took 6 bases from V and 5 from J; bases not matched to a gene: 9. CDR1 LNHDA and CDR2 SQIVND come from the germline V gene (reference sequence). The CDR3 consists of 15 residues.

The CDR3 loop reads CASSLGNLAGGGTDTQYF. DNA of the CDR3: TGTGCCAGCAGCTTGGGGAATTTAGCGGGAGGCGGAACAGATACGCAGTATTTT. The genes are TRBV11-2 and TRBJ2-3, with TRBD2 matching over 10 bases. Germline CDR1 and CDR2: SGHAT and FQNNGV. The CDR3 totals 18 residues. J was trimmed by 3 bases and V by 3 bases; bases with no gene match: 12.

V gene TRBV7-2 combines with J gene TRBJ2-5; 7 bases align to TRBD1. V lost 3 bases to trimming and J lost 4 bases; unmatched junction nucleotides: 8. The CDR3 sequence is 15 residues long. From germline, CDR1 is SGHTA and CDR2 FQGNSA. CDR3: CASSFDRGLGETQYF. DNA for the CDR3: TGTGCCAGCAGCTTCGATAGGGGGCTAGGAGAGACCCAGTACTTC.

The chain has TRBV6-6 and TRBJ1-5; 10 bases are a match to TRBD1. V shed 5 bases, J shed 1 base, and the junction held 8 bases outside the gene matches. The germline V gene encodes CDR1 MNHNY and CDR2 SVGAGI (reference sequence). This CDR3 is built from 17 residues. The chain's CDR3 is CASSPRTGGMSNQPQHF. For the CDR3, the DNA is TGTGCCAGCAGTCCCCGGACAGGGGGGATGAGCAATCAGCCCCAGCATTTT.